These 9 T cell receptor beta chains were all obtained from the same sample, sequenced in a study of blood T cell repertoires in COVID-19. Data came from immunoSEQ multiplex PCR; TCRdb stores just in-frame clones and leaves some out. The sample lists 70,000 or so clones, roughly 74% occurring once. Sequences were obtained from peripheral blood. Source of these receptors: a human donor in a cohort sampled during active COVID-19.

CDR3 region: CARSSKPPLAIIFSYEQYF. DNA of the CDR3: TGTGCCAGAAGCTCGAAACCCCCCTTAGCGATCATCTTCTCCTACGAGCAGTACTTC. The rearrangement uses TRBV5-3 and TRBJ2-7; D perhaps matches TRBD2 (5 bases). TRBV5-3 is filed as an ORF, its function uncertain. Trimming shortened V by 3 bases and J by 0 bases, and 25 bases separated the two germline ends. The CDR3 sequence is 19 residues long.

DNA for the CDR3: TGTGCCAGCAGCCAATTCCAGGGCACTGAAGCTTTCTTT. It translates to CASSQFQGTEAFF. The J gene is TRBJ1-1, the V gene TRBV28, with D possibly being TRBD1 (5 bases). The CDR3 extends over 13 amino acids. The ends were cut back, 6 bases at V and 4 bases at J, with 12 bases in the middle. Germline V gene data show CDR1 as MDHEN and CDR2 as SYDVKM.

The chain recombines TRBV7-2 with TRBJ2-4, with TRBD1 identical over 10 bases. Germline CDR1 reads SGHTA; CDR2 reads FQGNSA. The CDR3 covers 13 residues. Trimming at V came to 3 bases and at J to 13 bases, leaving 6 bases not matched to a gene. The chain's CDR3 is CASSFSGTGVQYF. The CDR3 coding sequence is TGTGCCAGCAGCTTTTCCGGGACAGGGGTCCAGTACTTC.

This clone has a handful of counts. V is TRBV5-1 and J is TRBJ2-5; 8 bases match TRBD1. The V and J ends lost 3 bases and 4 bases, in that order; junction bases with no gene match: 2. The CDR3 runs 13 residues. Germline-derived CDR1 and CDR2 are SGHRS and YFSETQ. CDR3 protein: CASSYTGGETQYF. The CDR3 nucleotides read TGCGCCAGCAGCTATACAGGGGGAGAGACCCAGTACTTC. The full variable domain, its missing parts supplied by reference TRBV5-1 and TRBJ2-5, is KAGVTQTPRYLIKTRGQQVTLSCSPISGHRSVSWYQQTPGQGLQFLFEYFSETQRNKGNFPGRFSGRQFSNSRSEMNVSTLELGDSALYLCASSYTGGETQYFGPGTRLLVL.

The J gene is TRBJ1-6, the V gene TRBV5-1; D call uncertain. Per germline, CDR1 SGHRS and CDR2 YFSETQ. V was cut by 1 base and J by 2 bases, with 4 bases left in between. This CDR3 has 14 amino acids. CDR3 nucleotide sequence: TGCGCCAGCAGCTTGACACCCTATAATTCACCCCTCCACTTT. Amino acids: CASSLTPYNSPLHF.

The J gene is TRBJ2-1, the V gene TRBV29-1; 13 bases line up with TRBD2. The CDR3 consists of 15 residues. Germline V gene sequence: CDR1 SQVTM, CDR2 ANQGSEA. V lost 7 bases and J lost 5; bases outside the gene matches: 8. The CDR3 protein is CSGSLAGGPNNEQFF. CDR3 DNA sequence: TGCAGCGGTTCACTAGCGGGAGGGCCCAACAATGAGCAGTTCTTC.

This sequence joins TRBV11-2 and TRBJ1-6; 7 bases align to TRBD1. The CDR3 has 18 residues. With 1 base clipped from V and 7 bases from J, the junction kept 13 bases outside the gene matches. CDR1 and CDR2 from the germline V gene are SGHAT and FQNNGV. The CDR3 loop reads CASSLASLQDRRNSPLHF. Written as DNA, the CDR3 is TGTGCCAGCAGCTTAGCCTCGCTCCAGGACAGGAGGAATTCACCCCTCCACTTT.

The rearrangement uses TRBV25-1 and TRBJ1-6; 8 nucleotides match TRBD1. CDR3 length equals 15 residues. V gave up 2 bases and J gave up 10 bases; unmatched junction bases: 7. CDR1 and CDR2 from the germline V gene are MGHDK and SYGVNS. As DNA, the CDR3 is TGTGCCAGCAGTGAACTCGCAGGGGGCTACTCACCCCTCCACTTT. This encodes CASSELAGGYSPLHF.

This chain joins TRBV7-9 and TRBJ2-7; 9 positions agree with TRBD2. V lost 6 bases, J lost 4 bases, and 10 bases stayed unmatched. Per the germline V gene, CDR1 is SEHNR and CDR2 is FQNEAQ (reference sequence). This CDR3 spans 15 amino acids. As DNA, the CDR3 is TGTGCCAGCAGTGCGGGAGGGCCGGGGATGTACGAGCAGTACTTC. Translated: CASSAGGPGMYEQYF.